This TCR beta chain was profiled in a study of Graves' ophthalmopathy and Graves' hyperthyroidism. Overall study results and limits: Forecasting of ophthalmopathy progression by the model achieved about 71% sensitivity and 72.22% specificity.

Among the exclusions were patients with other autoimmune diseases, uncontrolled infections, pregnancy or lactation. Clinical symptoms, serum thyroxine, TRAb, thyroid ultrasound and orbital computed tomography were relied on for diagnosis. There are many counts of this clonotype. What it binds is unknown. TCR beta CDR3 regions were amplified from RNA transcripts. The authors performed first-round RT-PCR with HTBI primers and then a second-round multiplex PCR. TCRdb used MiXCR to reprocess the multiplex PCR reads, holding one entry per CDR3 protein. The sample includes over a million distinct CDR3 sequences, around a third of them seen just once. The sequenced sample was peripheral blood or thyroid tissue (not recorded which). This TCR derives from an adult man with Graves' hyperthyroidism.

CDR3 region: CASSTWRTPTVQPQHF. CDR3 bases: TGTGCCAGTAGTACCTGGAGGACTCCCACGGTTCAGCCCCAGCATTTT. V and J are TRBV19 and TRBJ1-5; no firm D call. Germline values: CDR1 LNHDA, CDR2 SQIVND (reference sequence). With 4 bases removed from V and 6 bases from J, the gap between germline ends came to 19 bases. The CDR3 loop spans 16 amino acids.